The T cell receptor beta chain under discussion was sequenced for a study of OX40 agonist ivuxolimab in advanced cancers. Germline V CDR1 and CDR2: MNHNS, SASEGT. CDR3 length: 15 amino acids. The V and J ends lost 4 bases and 4 bases respectively, with 16 bases between them. Some clones are missing from TCRdb's copy, which holds only in-frame ones; the method was immunoSEQ multiplex PCR. The table shows over 40,000 clones, with approximately 84% occurring only once. The chain uses TRBV6-1 and TRBJ2-5, with D perhaps assigned TRBD1 or TRBD2 (5 bases each). The sample consisted of CD4+ or CD8+ T cells sorted from blood, taken in a trial of the OX40 agonist ivuxolimab. The source of this sequence is an adult with an advanced solid tumor such as melanoma, head and neck, liver or kidney cancer. CDR3 DNA sequence: TGTGCCAGCAGTGGACAGACTATTATGTCAGAGACCCAGTACTTC. Protein: CASSGQTIMSETQYF.